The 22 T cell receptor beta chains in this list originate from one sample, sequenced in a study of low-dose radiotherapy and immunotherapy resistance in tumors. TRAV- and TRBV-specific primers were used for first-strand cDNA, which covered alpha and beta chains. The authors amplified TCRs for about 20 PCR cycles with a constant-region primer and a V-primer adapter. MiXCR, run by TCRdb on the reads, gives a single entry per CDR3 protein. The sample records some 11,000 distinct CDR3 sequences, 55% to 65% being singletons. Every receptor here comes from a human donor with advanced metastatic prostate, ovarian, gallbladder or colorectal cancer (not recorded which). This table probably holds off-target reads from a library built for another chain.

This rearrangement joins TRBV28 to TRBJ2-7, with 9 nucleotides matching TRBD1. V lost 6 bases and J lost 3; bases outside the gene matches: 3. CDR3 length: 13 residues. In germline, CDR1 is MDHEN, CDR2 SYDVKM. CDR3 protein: CASRDRGIYEQYF. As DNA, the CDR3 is TGTGCCAGCAGAGACAGGGGGATCTACGAGCAGTACTTC.

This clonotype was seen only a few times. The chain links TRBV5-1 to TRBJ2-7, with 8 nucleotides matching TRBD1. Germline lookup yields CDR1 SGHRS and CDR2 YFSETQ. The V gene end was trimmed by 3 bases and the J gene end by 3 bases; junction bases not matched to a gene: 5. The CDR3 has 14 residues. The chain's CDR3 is CASSSTGGRYEQYF. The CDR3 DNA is TGCGCCAGCAGCTCTACAGGGGGTCGCTACGAGCAGTACTTC.

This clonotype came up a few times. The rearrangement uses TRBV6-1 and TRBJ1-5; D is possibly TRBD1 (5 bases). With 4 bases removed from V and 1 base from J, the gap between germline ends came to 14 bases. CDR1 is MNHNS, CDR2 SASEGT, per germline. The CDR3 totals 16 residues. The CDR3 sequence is CASSGRGGGSNQPQHF. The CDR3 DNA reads TGTGCCAGCAGTGGTCGGGGCGGAGGGAGCAATCAGCCCCAGCATTTT.

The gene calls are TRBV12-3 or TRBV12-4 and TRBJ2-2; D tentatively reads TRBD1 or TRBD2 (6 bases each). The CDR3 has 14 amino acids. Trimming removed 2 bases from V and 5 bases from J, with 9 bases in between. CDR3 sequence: CASSLKGGTGELFF. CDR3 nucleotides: TGTGCCAGCAGTTTAAAAGGGGGGACCGGGGAGCTGTTTTTT.

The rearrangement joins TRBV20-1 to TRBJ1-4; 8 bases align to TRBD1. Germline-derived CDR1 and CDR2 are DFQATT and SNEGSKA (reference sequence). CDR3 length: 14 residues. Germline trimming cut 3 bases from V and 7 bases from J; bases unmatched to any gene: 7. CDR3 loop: CSARERDRPEKLFF. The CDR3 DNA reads TGCAGTGCTAGGGAGCGGGACAGGCCTGAAAAACTGTTTTTT.

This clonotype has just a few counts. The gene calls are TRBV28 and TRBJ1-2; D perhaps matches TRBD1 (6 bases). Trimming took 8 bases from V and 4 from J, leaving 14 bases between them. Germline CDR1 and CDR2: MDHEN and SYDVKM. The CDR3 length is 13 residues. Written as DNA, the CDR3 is TGTGCCAGCTCGGGGGACAATCCCTATGGCTACACCTTC. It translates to CASSGDNPYGYTF.

The CDR3 reads CAWSVIGTGGGGYTF. The CDR3, as DNA: TGTGCCTGGAGTGTGATCGGGACAGGGGGGGGTGGCTACACCTTC. V gene TRBV30 combines with J gene TRBJ1-2; 11 bases match TRBD1. The CDR3 contains 15 residues. Germline-derived CDR1 and CDR2 are GTSNPN and SVGIG (reference sequence). V lost 0 bases and J lost 7; bases outside the gene matches: 7.

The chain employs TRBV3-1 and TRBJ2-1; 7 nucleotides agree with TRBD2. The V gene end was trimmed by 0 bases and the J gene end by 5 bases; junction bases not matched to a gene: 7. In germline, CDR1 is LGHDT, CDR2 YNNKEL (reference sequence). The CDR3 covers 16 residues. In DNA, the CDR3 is TGTGCCAGCAGCCAAGACGGGACTATGGTGCACAATGAGCAGTTCTTC. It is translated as CASSQDGTMVHNEQFF.

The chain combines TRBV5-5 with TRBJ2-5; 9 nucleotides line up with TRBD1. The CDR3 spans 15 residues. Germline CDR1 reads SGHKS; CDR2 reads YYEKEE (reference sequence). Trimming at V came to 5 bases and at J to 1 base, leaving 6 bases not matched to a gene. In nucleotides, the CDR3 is TGTGCCAGCAGTGCCCGGACAGGGGCCCAAGAGACCCAGTACTTC. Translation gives CASSARTGAQETQYF. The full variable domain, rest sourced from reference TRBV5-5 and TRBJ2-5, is DAGVTQSPTHLIKTRGQQVTLRCSPISGHKSVSWYQQVLGQGPQFIFQYYEKEERGRGNFPDRFSARQFPNYSSELNVNALLLGDSALYLCASSARTGAQETQYFGPGTRLLVL.

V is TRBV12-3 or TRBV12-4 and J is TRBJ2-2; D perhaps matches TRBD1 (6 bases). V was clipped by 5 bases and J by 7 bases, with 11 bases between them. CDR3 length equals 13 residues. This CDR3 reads CASSTQGNGELFF. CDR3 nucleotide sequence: TGTGCCAGCAGTACACAGGGTAACGGGGAGCTGTTTTTT.

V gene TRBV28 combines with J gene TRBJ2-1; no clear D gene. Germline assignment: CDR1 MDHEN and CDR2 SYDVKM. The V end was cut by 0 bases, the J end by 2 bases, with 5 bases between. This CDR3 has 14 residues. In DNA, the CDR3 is TGTGCCAGCAGTTTATGGGCAACCTACAATGAGCAGTTCTTC. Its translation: CASSLWATYNEQFF.

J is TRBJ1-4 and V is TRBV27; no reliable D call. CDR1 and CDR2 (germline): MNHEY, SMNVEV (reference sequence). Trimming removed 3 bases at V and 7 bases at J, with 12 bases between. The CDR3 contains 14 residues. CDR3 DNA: TGTGCCAGCAGTTTGCGGGGTGGAAGTGAAAAACTGTTTTTT. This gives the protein CASSLRGGSEKLFF.

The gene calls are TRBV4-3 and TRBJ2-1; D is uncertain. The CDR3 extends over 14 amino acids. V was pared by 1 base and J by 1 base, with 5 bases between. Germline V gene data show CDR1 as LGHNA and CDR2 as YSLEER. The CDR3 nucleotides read TGCGCCAGCAGCCAAGGGTATTCCTACAATGAGCAGTTCTTC. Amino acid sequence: CASSQGYSYNEQFF.

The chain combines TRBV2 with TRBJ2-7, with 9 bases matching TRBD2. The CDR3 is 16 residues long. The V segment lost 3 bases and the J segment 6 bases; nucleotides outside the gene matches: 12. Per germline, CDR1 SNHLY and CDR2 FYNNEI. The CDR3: CASSEGTSPLLAEQYF. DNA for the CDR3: TGTGCCAGCAGTGAGGGGACTAGCCCACTCCTTGCCGAGCAGTACTTC.

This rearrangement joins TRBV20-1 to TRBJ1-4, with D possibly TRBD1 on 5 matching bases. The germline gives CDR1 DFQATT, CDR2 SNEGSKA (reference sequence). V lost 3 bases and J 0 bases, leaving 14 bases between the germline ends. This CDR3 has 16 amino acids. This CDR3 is CSASGSGGATNEKLFF. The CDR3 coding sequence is TGCAGTGCTAGCGGGTCGGGGGGTGCAACTAATGAAAAACTGTTTTTT.

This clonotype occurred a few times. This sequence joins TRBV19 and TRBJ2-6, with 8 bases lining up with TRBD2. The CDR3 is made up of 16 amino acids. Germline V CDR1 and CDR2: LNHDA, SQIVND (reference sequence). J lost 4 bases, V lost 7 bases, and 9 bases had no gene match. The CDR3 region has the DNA TGTGCCAGTACCCCGGGGGGGGCGCCCGGGGCCAACGTCCTGACTTTC. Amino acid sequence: CASTPGGAPGANVLTF.

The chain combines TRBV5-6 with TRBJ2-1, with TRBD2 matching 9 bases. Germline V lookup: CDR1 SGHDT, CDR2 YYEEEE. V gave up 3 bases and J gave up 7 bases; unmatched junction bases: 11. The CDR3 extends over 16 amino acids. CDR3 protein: CASSSVSGREVNEQFF. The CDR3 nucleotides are TGTGCCAGCAGCTCCGTTAGCGGGAGAGAAGTAAATGAGCAGTTCTTC.

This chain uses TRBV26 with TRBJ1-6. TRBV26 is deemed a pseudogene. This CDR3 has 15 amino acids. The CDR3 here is CASSFTDRANSPLHF. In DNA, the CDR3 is TGTGCCAGCAGTTTCACGGATCGGGCTAATTCACCCCTCCACTTT.

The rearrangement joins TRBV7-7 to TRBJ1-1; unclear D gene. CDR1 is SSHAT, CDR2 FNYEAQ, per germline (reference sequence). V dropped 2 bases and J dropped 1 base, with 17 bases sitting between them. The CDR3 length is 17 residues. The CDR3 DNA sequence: TGTGCCAGCAGCTTAAACTACCGGCTACGACCGAACACTGAAGCTTTCTTT. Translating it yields CASSLNYRLRPNTEAFF.

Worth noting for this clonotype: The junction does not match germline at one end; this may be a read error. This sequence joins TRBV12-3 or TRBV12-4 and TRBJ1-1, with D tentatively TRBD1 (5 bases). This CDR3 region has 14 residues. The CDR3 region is CASSPGRGNTEAFF. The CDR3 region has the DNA TGTGCTAGCAGTCCCGGACGGGGGAACACTGAGGCTTTCTTT.

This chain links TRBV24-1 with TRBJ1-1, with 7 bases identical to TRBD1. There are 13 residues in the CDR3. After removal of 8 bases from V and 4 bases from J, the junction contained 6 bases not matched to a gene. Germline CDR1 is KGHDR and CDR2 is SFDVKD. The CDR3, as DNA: TGTGCCACCAAGGGGGCGGCGGGCACTGAAGCTTTCTTT. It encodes CATKGAAGTEAFF.

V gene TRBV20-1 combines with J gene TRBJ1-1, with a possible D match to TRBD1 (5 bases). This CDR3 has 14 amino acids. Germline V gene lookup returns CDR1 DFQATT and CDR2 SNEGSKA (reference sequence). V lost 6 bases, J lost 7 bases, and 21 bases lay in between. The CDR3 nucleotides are TGCAGTGCCTACCCTGGGAGGGGAGAGGGTGAAGCTTTCTTT. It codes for CSAYPGRGEGEAFF.